This is a list of T cell receptor beta chains from one sample in a study of T cell clusters in autoimmune cytopenias. TCRdb re-called the multiplex PCR reads; one entry per CDR3 protein, DNA not given. The sample includes some 7,200 distinct CDR3 sequences. Specimen: peripheral blood. The receptors shown here come from a human donor with an autoimmune cytopenia or autoimmune hepatitis (not recorded which). Each CDR3 is given with its conserved first and last residue. A clone size is listed for some rows: how often the clone was seen (once, few, many), or a class if it is expanded.

- | TRBJ1-6 | 16 | TRBV6-5 | CASSLDRASYNSPLHF
- | TRBJ2-3 | 13 | TRBV29-1 | CSGTGLYTDTQYF
- | TRBJ2-2 | 15 | TRBV5-1 | CASSLTGFNTGELFF
- | TRBJ2-5 | 16 | TRBV5-1 | CASSLDASGSGETQYF
- | TRBJ2-2 | 14 | TRBV12-3/TRBV12-4 | CASSLNRADGELFF
- | TRBJ1-1 | 16 | TRBV20-1 | CSARIGGRRGNTEAFF
medium-sized | TRBJ2-1 | 11 | TRBV29-1 | CSVEDQRGTFF
- | TRBJ2-3 | 15 | TRBV10-3 | CAISESVRVPDTQYF
- | TRBJ1-1 | 15 | TRBV6-1 | CASSEWEVQGAEAFF
- | TRBJ1-2 | 12 | TRBV19 | CASSRTGNGYTF
- | TRBJ1-2 | 13 | TRBV12-3/TRBV12-4 | CASSLAGTYGYTF
medium-sized | TRBJ1-2 | 14 | TRBV30 | CAWSPGHTNYGYTF
- | TRBJ2-2 | 15 | TRBV18 | CASSLSTVPTGELFF
- | TRBJ1-2 | 12 | TRBV28 | CASVQPPYGYTF
medium-sized | TRBJ1-1 | 13 | TRBV6-6 | CASSPSGHTEAFF
- | TRBJ1-2 | 13 | TRBV14 | CASSPQHRAGYTF
- | TRBJ2-3 | 14 | TRBV9 | CASGAGGWTDTQYF
- | TRBJ2-1 | 15 | TRBV20-1 | CSALTSGGLYNEQFF
- | TRBJ1-1 | 13 | TRBV28 | CASSLLGGAEAFF
- | TRBJ1-4 | 12 | TRBV20-1 | CSAGQGNEKLFF
- | TRBJ2-3 | 14 | TRBV18 | CASSRTSGADTQYF
- | TRBJ2-3 | 12 | TRBV10-3 | CASQGDTDTQYF
- | TRBJ2-2 | 13 | TRBV2 | CASKTGNTGELFF
- | TRBJ2-3 | 16 | TRBV12-3/TRBV12-4 | CASSLRTSVGTDTQYF
- | TRBJ2-7 | 15 | TRBV5-1 | CASSLRGGRSDEQYF
- | TRBJ1-1 | 14 | TRBV19 | CASNPTVMNTEAFF
- | TRBJ2-5 | 11 | TRBV10-2 | CASAVKETQYF
medium-sized | TRBJ2-5 | 17 | TRBV7-3 | CASSHKTGVVHKETQYF
- | TRBJ1-2 | 13 | TRBV5-1 | CASSPRGSEGYTF
medium-sized | TRBJ1-5 | 15 | TRBV6-1 | CASSDSLYSNQPQHF
- | TRBJ2-2 | 15 | TRBV7-3 | CASRERGRNFGELFF
- | TRBJ1-2 | 16 | TRBV7-9 | CASSWGTRTGDYGYTF
- | TRBJ1-4 | 17 | TRBV6-1 | CASWTRTGMGKNEKLFF
- | TRBJ2-7 | 16 | TRBV5-5 | CASSLVTSAETYEQYF
medium-sized | TRBJ1-1 | 14 | TRBV12-3/TRBV12-4 | CASSQGQGRPEAFF
- | TRBJ2-5 | 15 | TRBV5-1 | CASSRLGTSQETQYF
- | TRBJ2-1 | 14 | TRBV20-1 | CSADGGGPYNEQFF
- | TRBJ1-2 | 16 | TRBV11-2 | CASNNRGKDSLGDYTF
- | TRBJ2-1 | 12 | TRBV20-1 | CSLLGSGHEQFF
- | TRBJ1-2 | 15 | TRBV20-1 | CSARGNLVGNYGYTF
medium-sized | TRBJ2-7 | 17 | TRBV6-5 | CASSRPGTSGRSYEQYF
- | TRBJ2-1 | 17 | TRBV4-2 | CASSQDPRARSYNEQFF
- | TRBJ2-1 | 17 | TRBV5-6 | CASSIRLAGGQRNEQFF
- | TRBJ2-7 | 15 | TRBV7-4 | CASSSPRGLSYEQYF
medium-sized | TRBJ1-2 | 14 | TRBV6-5 | CASWETEGKWGYTF
- | TRBJ2-1 | 17 | TRBV19 | CASSMFPPSGRANEQFF
- | TRBJ1-2 | 15 | TRBV30 | CAWSSGQGAGYGYTF
- | TRBJ1-1 | 12 | TRBV13 | CASSPTKAEAFF
medium-sized | TRBJ2-7 | 15 | TRBV6-5 | CASRRAGASSYEQYF
medium-sized | TRBJ2-1 | 15 | TRBV12-3/TRBV12-4 | CASTPGRRGYNEQFF
- | TRBJ1-6 | 11 | TRBV5-1 | CASSPGQGLHF
medium-sized | TRBJ2-3 | 14 | TRBV7-2 | CASSPHSGADTQYF
- | TRBJ1-5 | 15 | TRBV12-3/TRBV12-4 | CASSKGDSGNQPQHF